Listed below are T cell receptor beta chains from one sample, sequenced in a study of shared clonotypes between healthy human individuals. The assay was immunoSEQ multiplex PCR, and TCRdb's table has in-frame clones only and misses some. The sample consists of millions of clones, roughly nine tenths of them appearing once. Sequenced input: naive CD4+ T cells sorted from blood. These receptor sequences come from a man between 18 and 35 years old in good health. The CDR3 runs from the conserved cysteine through the conserved F or W. Fields, in order: D gene, V gene, J gene, clone size, CDR3 protein, CDR3 DNA. A D gene is named only where the DNA matches it firmly. The size of a clone is reported for some rows only, either as once, few or many, or as a class for expanded clones.

D gene: TRBD1; V gene: TRBV7-9; J gene: TRBJ1-4; clone size: once; CDR3 protein: CASSQNLDRGGKLFF; CDR3 DNA: TGTGCCAGCAGCCAGAACCTAGACAGGGGAGGAAAACTGTTTTTT
D gene: TRBD2; V gene: TRBV9; J gene: TRBJ2-1; clone size: NA; CDR3 protein: CASSVDFPRTLAGPSYNEQFF; CDR3 DNA: TGTGCCAGCAGCGTAGATTTCCCTAGGACCCTAGCGGGCCCCTCCTACAATGAGCAGTTCTTC
D gene: TRBD1; V gene: TRBV5-1; J gene: TRBJ2-3; clone size: NA; CDR3 protein: CASSLGQGAKVTDTQYF; CDR3 DNA: TGCGCCAGCAGCTTGGGACAGGGGGCAAAGGTAACAGATACGCAGTATTTT
D gene: TRBD2; V gene: TRBV7-9; J gene: TRBJ2-5; clone size: NA; CDR3 protein: CASSLPQSGRPQETQYF; CDR3 DNA: TGTGCCAGCAGCCTACCACAGAGCGGGAGGCCCCAAGAGACCCAGTACTTC
D gene: NA; V gene: TRBV30; J gene: TRBJ1-3; clone size: NA; CDR3 protein: CAWTSAGAGNTIYF; CDR3 DNA: TGTGCCTGGACCTCTGCAGGGGCTGGAAACACCATATATTTT
D gene: NA; V gene: TRBV7-8; J gene: TRBJ1-2; clone size: NA; CDR3 protein: CASSSGTVDYGYTF; CDR3 DNA: TGTGCCAGCAGCTCCGGGACCGTCGATTATGGCTACACCTTC
D gene: NA; V gene: TRBV28; J gene: TRBJ2-1; clone size: NA; CDR3 protein: CASSFFILGLPSSYNEQFF; CDR3 DNA: TGTGCCAGCAGTTTCTTCATCTTAGGACTTCCTAGCTCCTACAATGAGCAGTTCTTC
D gene: NA; V gene: TRBV21-1; J gene: TRBJ2-1; clone size: NA; CDR3 protein: CASKDHNTYNEQFF; CDR3 DNA: TGTGCCAGCAAGGACCACAACACCTACAATGAGCAGTTCTTC
D gene: NA; V gene: TRBV10-3; J gene: TRBJ2-5; clone size: NA; CDR3 protein: CAISGGAGETQYF; CDR3 DNA: TGTGCCATCAGTGGGGGGGCCGGGGAGACCCAGTACTTC
D gene: NA; V gene: TRBV28; J gene: TRBJ2-2; clone size: NA; CDR3 protein: CASSFGDTGELFF; CDR3 DNA: TGTGCCAGCAGCTTTGGTGACACCGGGGAGCTGTTTTTT
D gene: NA; V gene: TRBV5-1; J gene: TRBJ2-3; clone size: NA; CDR3 protein: CASSLWPRAGTQYF; CDR3 DNA: TGCGCCAGCAGCTTATGGCCCCGGGCTGGCACGCAGTATTTT
D gene: NA; V gene: TRBV27; J gene: TRBJ1-4; clone size: once; CDR3 protein: CASSLNGFNEKLFF; CDR3 DNA: TGTGCCAGCAGTTTAAACGGATTTAATGAAAAACTGTTTTTT
D gene: NA; V gene: TRBV6-1; J gene: TRBJ2-5; clone size: once; CDR3 protein: CASSWGNLQETQYF; CDR3 DNA: TGTGCCAGCAGTTGGGGAAATTTACAAGAGACCCAGTACTTC
D gene: NA; V gene: TRBV6-6; J gene: TRBJ1-1; clone size: NA; CDR3 protein: CASSEMTGEPNTEAFF; CDR3 DNA: TGTGCCAGCAGCGAAATGACAGGCGAACCGAACACTGAAGCTTTCTTT
D gene: NA; V gene: TRBV5-1; J gene: TRBJ2-3; clone size: NA; CDR3 protein: CASSLLPARADTQYF; CDR3 DNA: TGCGCCAGCAGCTTGCTTCCGGCGAGGGCAGATACGCAGTATTTT
D gene: NA; V gene: TRBV28; J gene: TRBJ2-7; clone size: NA; CDR3 protein: CASSLRGPYEQYF; CDR3 DNA: TGTGCCAGCAGTCTCCGAGGCCCCTACGAGCAGTACTTC
D gene: TRBD1; V gene: TRBV5-1; J gene: TRBJ1-4; clone size: NA; CDR3 protein: CASSPDRARIEKLFF; CDR3 DNA: TGCGCCAGCAGCCCTGACAGGGCGAGAATTGAAAAACTGTTTTTT
D gene: NA; V gene: TRBV6-6; J gene: TRBJ1-2; clone size: NA; CDR3 protein: CASSQGVASNYGYTF; CDR3 DNA: TGTGCCAGCAGCCAAGGTGTCGCTTCTAACTATGGCTACACCTTC
D gene: NA; V gene: TRBV5-4; J gene: TRBJ1-6; clone size: few; CDR3 protein: CASSLTGLGSPLHF; CDR3 DNA: TGTGCCAGCAGCTTGACAGGTCTAGGTTCACCCCTCCACTTT
D gene: NA; V gene: TRBV6-1; J gene: TRBJ1-1; clone size: NA; CDR3 protein: CASSEEGRTVVAEAFF; CDR3 DNA: TGTGCCAGCAGTGAAGAGGGACGTACGGTGGTGGCTGAAGCTTTCTTT
D gene: NA; V gene: TRBV5-4; J gene: TRBJ1-2; clone size: NA; CDR3 protein: CASSLELSANYGYTF; CDR3 DNA: TGTGCCAGCAGCTTGGAATTGAGTGCTAACTATGGCTACACCTTC
D gene: TRBD1; V gene: TRBV6-1; J gene: TRBJ2-7; clone size: once; CDR3 protein: CASSGGQVRSYEQYF; CDR3 DNA: TGTGCCAGCAGTGGAGGACAGGTCCGCTCCTACGAGCAGTACTTC
D gene: NA; V gene: TRBV30; J gene: TRBJ2-7; clone size: NA; CDR3 protein: CAWSVGGGSSF; CDR3 DNA: NA
D gene: NA; V gene: TRBV5-1; J gene: TRBJ2-7; clone size: NA; CDR3 protein: CASSLPFSYEQYF; CDR3 DNA: TGCGCCAGCAGCTTGCCCTTCTCCTACGAGCAGTACTTC
D gene: NA; V gene: TRBV5-1; J gene: TRBJ1-5; clone size: NA; CDR3 protein: CASSLAPSGGSNQPQHF; CDR3 DNA: TGCGCCAGCAGCTTGGCGCCTTCGGGAGGAAGCAATCAGCCCCAGCATTTT
D gene: TRBD1; V gene: TRBV29-1; J gene: TRBJ2-1; clone size: NA; CDR3 protein: CSVGTDRVRKENEQFF; CDR3 DNA: TGCAGCGTTGGGACCGACAGGGTAAGAAAAGAAAATGAGCAGTTCTTC
D gene: NA; V gene: TRBV28; J gene: TRBJ2-7; clone size: NA; CDR3 protein: CASSFGTFTYEQYF; CDR3 DNA: TGTGCCAGCAGTTTCGGGACGTTTACCTACGAGCAGTACTTC
D gene: NA; V gene: TRBV19; J gene: TRBJ2-1; clone size: NA; CDR3 protein: CASSVGSLDEQFF; CDR3 DNA: TGTGCCAGTAGTGTCGGGTCCCTCGATGAGCAGTTCTTC
D gene: NA; V gene: TRBV30; J gene: TRBJ2-1; clone size: once; CDR3 protein: CAWSVYEQFF; CDR3 DNA: TGTGCCTGGAGTGTTTATGAGCAGTTCTTC
D gene: NA; V gene: TRBV11-2; J gene: TRBJ1-1; clone size: once; CDR3 protein: CASRQGSQMNTEAFF; CDR3 DNA: TGTGCCAGCAGGCAGGGTTCTCAGATGAACACTGAAGCTTTCTTT
D gene: TRBD2; V gene: TRBV5-1; J gene: TRBJ2-1; clone size: once; CDR3 protein: CASSSGLATYNEQFF; CDR3 DNA: TGCGCCAGCAGCTCGGGACTAGCGACCTACAATGAGCAGTTCTTC
D gene: NA; V gene: TRBV5-4; J gene: TRBJ2-7; clone size: NA; CDR3 protein: CASSGGAYEQYF; CDR3 DNA: TGTGCCAGCAGCGGGGGAGCCTACGAGCAGTACTTC
D gene: TRBD1; V gene: TRBV9; J gene: TRBJ2-7; clone size: NA; CDR3 protein: CASSVTGVNEQYF; CDR3 DNA: TGTGCCAGCAGCGTGACAGGGGTCAACGAGCAGTACTTC
D gene: NA; V gene: TRBV5-4; J gene: TRBJ2-3; clone size: NA; CDR3 protein: CASSPLDSRTDTQYF; CDR3 DNA: TGTGCCAGCAGTCCGTTGGATTCCCGGACAGATACGCAGTATTTT
D gene: TRBD1; V gene: TRBV6-1; J gene: TRBJ2-2; clone size: NA; CDR3 protein: CASSELGQGSPGELFF; CDR3 DNA: TGTGCCAGCAGTGAACTGGGACAGGGATCCCCCGGGGAGCTGTTTTTT
D gene: TRBD1; V gene: TRBV6-6; J gene: TRBJ2-7; clone size: NA; CDR3 protein: CASTHGQGLSKQYF; CDR3 DNA: TGTGCCAGCACCCACGGACAGGGGCTAAGTAAGCAGTACTTC
D gene: NA; V gene: TRBV5-1; J gene: TRBJ2-7; clone size: NA; CDR3 protein: CASSLAGVNEQYF; CDR3 DNA: TGCGCCAGCAGCTTGGCCGGGGTCAACGAGCAGTACTTC
D gene: NA; V gene: TRBV18; J gene: TRBJ2-7; clone size: NA; CDR3 protein: CASSPEGGYEQYF; CDR3 DNA: TGTGCCAGCTCACCAGAAGGGGGGTACGAGCAGTACTTC
D gene: NA; V gene: TRBV30; J gene: TRBJ2-5; clone size: once; CDR3 protein: CAGDRPQETQYF; CDR3 DNA: TGTGCCGGAGACAGACCTCAAGAGACCCAGTACTTC
D gene: TRBD1; V gene: TRBV29-1; J gene: TRBJ1-1; clone size: NA; CDR3 protein: CSASSQGGETEAFF; CDR3 DNA: TGCAGCGCCTCCTCGCAGGGGGGGGAAACTGAAGCTTTCTTT
D gene: NA; V gene: TRBV28; J gene: TRBJ1-4; clone size: NA; CDR3 protein: CASRPPATEKLFF; CDR3 DNA: TGTGCCAGCAGACCACCAGCTACTGAAAAACTGTTTTTT
D gene: TRBD1; V gene: TRBV10-2; J gene: TRBJ1-5; clone size: once; CDR3 protein: CASSERTGGQPQHF; CDR3 DNA: TGCGCCAGCAGTGAGAGGACAGGGGGCCAGCCCCAGCATTTT
D gene: TRBD2; V gene: TRBV6-6; J gene: TRBJ2-1; clone size: NA; CDR3 protein: CASSPRLAGIGEQFF; CDR3 DNA: TGTGCCAGCAGCCCTAGACTAGCGGGGATAGGTGAGCAGTTCTTC
D gene: NA; V gene: TRBV11-1; J gene: TRBJ1-1; clone size: few; CDR3 protein: CASSLRGNTEAFF; CDR3 DNA: TGTGCCAGCAGCTTAAGGGGGAACACTGAAGCTTTCTTT
D gene: NA; V gene: TRBV2; J gene: TRBJ1-1; clone size: NA; CDR3 protein: CASSVAYTEAFF; CDR3 DNA: TGTGCCAGCAGTGTGGCGTACACTGAAGCTTTCTTT
D gene: NA; V gene: TRBV19; J gene: TRBJ1-2; clone size: once; CDR3 protein: CASSIIGADTISNYGYTF; CDR3 DNA: TGTGCCAGTAGTATTATTGGGGCAGATACCATATCAAACTATGGCTACACCTTC
D gene: TRBD1; V gene: TRBV15; J gene: TRBJ1-5; clone size: NA; CDR3 protein: CATSRGRTGFNQPQHF; CDR3 DNA: TGTGCCACCAGCAGGGGACGGACAGGTTTCAATCAGCCCCAGCATTTT
D gene: TRBD1; V gene: TRBV27; J gene: TRBJ2-7; clone size: few; CDR3 protein: CASRTSSRGRDEQYF; CDR3 DNA: TGTGCCAGCAGAACATCCTCCAGGGGGCGGGACGAGCAGTACTTC
D gene: TRBD1; V gene: TRBV28; J gene: TRBJ1-1; clone size: NA; CDR3 protein: CASSSGTAGNTEAFF; CDR3 DNA: TGTGCCAGCAGTTCTGGGACAGCAGGTAACACTGAAGCTTTCTTT
D gene: NA; V gene: TRBV2; J gene: TRBJ1-1; clone size: NA; CDR3 protein: CASSEGRGRETEAFF; CDR3 DNA: TGTGCCAGCAGTGAAGGGAGGGGACGGGAGACTGAAGCTTTCTTT
D gene: NA; V gene: TRBV19; J gene: TRBJ1-3; clone size: NA; CDR3 protein: CASSIQVSGNTIYF; CDR3 DNA: TGTGCCAGTAGTATACAGGTCTCTGGAAACACCATATATTTT
D gene: NA; V gene: TRBV6-1; J gene: TRBJ1-1; clone size: NA; CDR3 protein: CASSELITTEAFF; CDR3 DNA: TGTGCCAGCAGTGAATTGATTACCACTGAAGCTTTCTTT
D gene: NA; V gene: TRBV11-2; J gene: TRBJ1-6; clone size: once; CDR3 protein: CASSLERGANSPLHF; CDR3 DNA: TGTGCCAGCAGCTTAGAAAGGGGCGCGAATTCACCCCTCCACTTT
D gene: TRBD1; V gene: TRBV10-3; J gene: TRBJ2-6; clone size: NA; CDR3 protein: CAISGTGSSGANVLTF; CDR3 DNA: TGTGCCATCAGCGGGACAGGAAGCTCTGGGGCCAACGTCCTGACTTTC
D gene: NA; V gene: TRBV6-5; J gene: TRBJ2-1; clone size: NA; CDR3 protein: CASSYSSGSSYNEQFF; CDR3 DNA: TGTGCCAGCAGTTACTCTAGCGGAAGCTCCTACAATGAGCAGTTCTTC
D gene: NA; V gene: TRBV12-2; J gene: TRBJ2-7; clone size: NA; CDR3 protein: CASRGRLAGGPHEQYF; CDR3 DNA: TGTGCAAGTCGCGGACGACTAGCGGGAGGGCCCCACGAGCAGTACTTC
D gene: NA; V gene: TRBV5-4; J gene: TRBJ2-7; clone size: NA; CDR3 protein: CASSFAGSAVREQYF; CDR3 DNA: TGTGCCAGCAGCTTCGCAGGGTCCGCCGTGCGGGAGCAGTACTTC
D gene: NA; V gene: TRBV27; J gene: TRBJ2-7; clone size: NA; CDR3 protein: CASSSRYEQYF; CDR3 DNA: TGTGCCAGCAGTTCCAGGTACGAGCAGTACTTC
D gene: NA; V gene: TRBV30; J gene: TRBJ1-3; clone size: NA; CDR3 protein: CAWSVTGISGNTIYF; CDR3 DNA: TGTGCCTGGAGTGTAACAGGGATCTCTGGAAACACCATATATTTT
D gene: NA; V gene: TRBV18; J gene: TRBJ2-3; clone size: NA; CDR3 protein: CATERSKADTQYF; CDR3 DNA: TGTGCCACCGAGCGGTCTAAGGCAGATACGCAGTATTTT